This T cell receptor beta chain comes out of a study of T cells expressing NK-cell markers. Study information: Sorted CD3+CD56+NKG2C+, CD3+CD56+NKG2C- and CD3+CD56-NKG2C+ T cells supplied TCR beta repertoires. Serological testing identified seven of the eight sequenced donors as HCMV-seropositive and one as seronegative.

TCRdb reprocessed the 5' RACE reads, with one entry per CDR3 protein and no DNA. Recorded for this sample: about 460,000 distinct CDR3 sequences. Germline V gives CDR1 DFQATT, CDR2 SNEGSKA (reference sequence). The CDR3 is 13 amino acids. The source of this sequence is a woman between 45 and 60 years old in good health. The rearrangement links TRBV20-1 to TRBJ2-3; without DNA, the TCRdb call of TRBD1 cannot be checked. Sequenced input: blood T cells: a sorted CD56 or NKG2C T cell subset, CD4+ or CD8+ T cells, or bulk PBMC T cells (not recorded which). CDR3 residues: CSAFGQDTDTQYF.